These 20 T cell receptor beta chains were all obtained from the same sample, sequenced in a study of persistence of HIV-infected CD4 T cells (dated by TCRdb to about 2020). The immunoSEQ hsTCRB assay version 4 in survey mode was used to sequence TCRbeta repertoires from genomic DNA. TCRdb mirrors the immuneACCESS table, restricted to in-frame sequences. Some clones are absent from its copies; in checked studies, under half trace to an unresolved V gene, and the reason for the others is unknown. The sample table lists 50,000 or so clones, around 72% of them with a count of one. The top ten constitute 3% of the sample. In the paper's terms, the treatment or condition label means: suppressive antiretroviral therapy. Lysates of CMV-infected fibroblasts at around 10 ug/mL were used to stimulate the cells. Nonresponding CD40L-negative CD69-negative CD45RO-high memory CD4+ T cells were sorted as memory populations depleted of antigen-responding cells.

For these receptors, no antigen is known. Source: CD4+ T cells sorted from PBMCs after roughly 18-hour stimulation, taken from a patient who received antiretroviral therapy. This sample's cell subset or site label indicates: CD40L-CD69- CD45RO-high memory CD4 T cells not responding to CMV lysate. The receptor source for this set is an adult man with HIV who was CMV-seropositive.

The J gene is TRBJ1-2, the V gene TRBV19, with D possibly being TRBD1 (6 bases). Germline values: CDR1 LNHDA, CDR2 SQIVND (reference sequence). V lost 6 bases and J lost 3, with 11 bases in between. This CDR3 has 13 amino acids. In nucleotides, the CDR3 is TGTGCCAGTAGGAGGGGGGTCGACTATGGCTACACCTTC. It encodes CASRRGVDYGYTF.

The CDR3 region is CASREQGGVTGELFF. In DNA form, the CDR3 reads TGTGCCAGTAGGGAACAGGGGGGTGTCACCGGGGAGCTGTTTTTT. The rearrangement joins TRBV19 to TRBJ2-2; 8 positions agree with TRBD1. Germline V gene lookup returns CDR1 LNHDA and CDR2 SQIVND (reference sequence). With V trimmed by 6 bases and J by 4 bases, 7 bases remained unmatched. This CDR3 region has 15 residues.

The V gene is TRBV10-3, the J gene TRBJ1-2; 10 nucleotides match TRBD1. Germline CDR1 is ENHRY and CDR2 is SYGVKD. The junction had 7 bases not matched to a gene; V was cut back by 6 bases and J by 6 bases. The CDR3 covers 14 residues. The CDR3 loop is CAISSGTGVDGYTF. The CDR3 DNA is TGTGCCATCAGCTCCGGGACAGGGGTGGATGGCTACACCTTC.

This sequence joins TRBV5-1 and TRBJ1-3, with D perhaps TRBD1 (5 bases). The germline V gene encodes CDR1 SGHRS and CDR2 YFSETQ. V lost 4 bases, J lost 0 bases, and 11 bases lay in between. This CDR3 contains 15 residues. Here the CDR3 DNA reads TGCGCCAGCAGCGGGGGACGGACCTCTGGAAACACCATATATTTT. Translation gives CASSGGRTSGNTIYF.

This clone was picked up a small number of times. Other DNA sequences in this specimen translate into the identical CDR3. The CDR3 loop is CASSQRGNTIYF. The CDR3 DNA is TGTGCCAGCAGCCAACGCGGAAACACCATATATTTT. The chain combines TRBV3-1 (or the pseudogene TRBV3-2) with TRBJ1-3; unclear D gene. The CDR3 covers 12 residues. Per the germline V gene, CDR1 is LGHDT and CDR2 is YNNKEL (reference sequence). Trimming cost V 2 bases and J 4 bases, with 3 bases left between them.

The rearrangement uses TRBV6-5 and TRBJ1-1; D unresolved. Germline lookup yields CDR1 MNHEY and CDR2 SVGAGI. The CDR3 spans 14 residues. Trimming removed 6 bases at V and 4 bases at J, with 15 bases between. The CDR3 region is CASRMWARSTEAFF. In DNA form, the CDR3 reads TGTGCCAGCAGGATGTGGGCGAGGAGCACTGAAGCTTTCTTT.

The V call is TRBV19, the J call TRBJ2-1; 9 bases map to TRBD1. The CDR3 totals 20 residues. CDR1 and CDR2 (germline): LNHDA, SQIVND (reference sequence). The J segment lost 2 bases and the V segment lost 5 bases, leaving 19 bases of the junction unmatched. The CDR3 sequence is CASSPRQGGTGTPTYNEQFF. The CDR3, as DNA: TGTGCCAGTAGTCCCAGACAGGGGGGGACCGGGACGCCTACCTACAATGAGCAGTTCTTC. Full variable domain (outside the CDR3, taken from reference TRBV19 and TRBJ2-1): DGGITQSPKYLFRKEGQNVTLSCEQNLNHDAMYWYRQDPGQGLRLIYYSQIVNDFQKGDIAEGYSVSREKKESFPLTVTSAQKNPTAFYLCASSPRQGGTGTPTYNEQFFGPGTRLTVL.

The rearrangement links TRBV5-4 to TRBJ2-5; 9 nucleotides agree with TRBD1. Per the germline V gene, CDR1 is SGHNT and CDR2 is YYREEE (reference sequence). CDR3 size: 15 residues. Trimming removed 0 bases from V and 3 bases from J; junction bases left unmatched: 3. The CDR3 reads CASSLADRGEETQYF. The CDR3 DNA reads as TGTGCCAGCAGCTTGGCTGACAGGGGGGAAGAGACCCAGTACTTC.

CDR3 bases: TGTGCCAGCAGCTTGGGGGGGCCACTAGACAATCAGCCCCAGCATTTT. Translating it yields CASSLGGPLDNQPQHF. The chain carries TRBV5-6 and TRBJ1-5; possible D gene TRBD1, 6 bases. The CDR3 is made up of 16 amino acids. The ends were cut back, 0 bases at V and 3 bases at J, with 13 bases in the middle. CDR1 and CDR2 from the germline V gene are SGHDT and YYEEEE.

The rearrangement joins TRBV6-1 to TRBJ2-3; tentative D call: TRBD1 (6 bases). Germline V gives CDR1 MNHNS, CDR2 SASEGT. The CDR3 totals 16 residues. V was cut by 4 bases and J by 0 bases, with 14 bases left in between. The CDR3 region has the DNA TGTGCCAGCAGTGTTCGAACAGGGTTAAGCACAGATACGCAGTATTTT. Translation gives CASSVRTGLSTDTQYF.

The CDR3 DNA sequence: TGTGCCAGCAGCTTAGCGGTGGCGGGAAAGTACGAGCAGTACTTC. Translating gives CASSLAVAGKYEQYF. The chain employs TRBV7-2 and TRBJ2-7; D might be TRBD2 (6 bases). This CDR3 contains 15 residues. The ends were cut back, 0 bases at V and 4 bases at J, with 13 bases in the middle. Germline values: CDR1 SGHTA, CDR2 FQGNSA.

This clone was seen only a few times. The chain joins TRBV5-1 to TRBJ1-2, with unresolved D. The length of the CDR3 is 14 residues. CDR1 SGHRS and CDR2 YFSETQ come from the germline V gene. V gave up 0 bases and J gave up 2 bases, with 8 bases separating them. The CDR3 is CASSLGWQNYGYTF. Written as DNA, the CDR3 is TGCGCCAGCAGCTTGGGGTGGCAGAACTATGGCTACACCTTC.

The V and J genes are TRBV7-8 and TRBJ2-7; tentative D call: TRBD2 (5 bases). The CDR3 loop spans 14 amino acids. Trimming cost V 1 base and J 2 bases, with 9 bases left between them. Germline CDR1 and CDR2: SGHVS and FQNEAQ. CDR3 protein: CASSLGRGTYEQYF. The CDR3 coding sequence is TGTGCCAGCAGCTTAGGACGAGGGACCTACGAGCAGTACTTC. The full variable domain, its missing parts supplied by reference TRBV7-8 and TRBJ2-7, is GAGVSQSPRYKVAKRGQDVALRCDPISGHVSLFWYQQALGQGPEFLTYFQNEAQLDKSGLPSDRFFAERPEGSVSTLKIQRTQQEDSAVYLCASSLGRGTYEQYFGPGTRLTVT.

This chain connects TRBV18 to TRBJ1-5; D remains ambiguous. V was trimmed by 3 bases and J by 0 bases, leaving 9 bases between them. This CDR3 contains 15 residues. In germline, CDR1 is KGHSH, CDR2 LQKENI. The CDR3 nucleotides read TGTGCCAGCTCACCGACTGAAAATAGCAATCAGCCCCAGCATTTT. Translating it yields CASSPTENSNQPQHF. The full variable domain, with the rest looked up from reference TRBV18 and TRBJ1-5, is NAGVMQNPRHLVRRRGQEARLRCSPMKGHSHVYWYRQLPEEGLKFMVYLQKENIIDESGMPKERFSAEFPKEGPSILRIQQVVRGDSAAYFCASSPTENSNQPQHFGDGTRLSIL.

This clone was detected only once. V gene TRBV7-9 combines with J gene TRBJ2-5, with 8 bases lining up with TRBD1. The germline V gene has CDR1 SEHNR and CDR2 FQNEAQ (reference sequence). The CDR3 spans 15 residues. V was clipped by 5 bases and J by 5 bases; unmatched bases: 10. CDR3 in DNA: TGTGCCAGCAGCCGAGACAGGGGATATTGGGAGACCCAGTACTTC. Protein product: CASSRDRGYWETQYF. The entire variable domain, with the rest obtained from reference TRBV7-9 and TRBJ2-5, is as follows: DTGVSQNPRHKITKRGQNVTFRCDPISEHNRLYWYRQTLGQGPEFLTYFQNEAQLEKSRLLSDRFSAERPKGSFSTLEIQRTEQGDSAMYLCASSRDRGYWETQYFGPGTRLLVL.

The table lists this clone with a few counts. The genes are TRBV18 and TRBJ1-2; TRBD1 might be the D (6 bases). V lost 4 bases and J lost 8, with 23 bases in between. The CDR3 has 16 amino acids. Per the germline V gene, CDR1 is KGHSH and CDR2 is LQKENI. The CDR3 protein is CASSRKESTGTNGYTF. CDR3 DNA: TGTGCCAGCTCACGAAAAGAATCAACCGGGACAAACGGCTACACCTTC.

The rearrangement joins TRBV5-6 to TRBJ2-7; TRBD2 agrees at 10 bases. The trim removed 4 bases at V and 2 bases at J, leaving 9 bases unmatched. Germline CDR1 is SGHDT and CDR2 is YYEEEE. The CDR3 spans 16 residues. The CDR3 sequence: CASSRGLAVGTYEQYF. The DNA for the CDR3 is TGTGCCAGCAGCCGAGGACTAGCGGTGGGGACCTACGAGCAGTACTTC.

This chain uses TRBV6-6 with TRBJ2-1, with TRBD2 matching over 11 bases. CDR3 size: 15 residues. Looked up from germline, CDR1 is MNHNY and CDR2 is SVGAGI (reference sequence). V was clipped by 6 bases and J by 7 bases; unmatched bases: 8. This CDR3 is CASSLTSGSANEQFF. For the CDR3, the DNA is TGTGCCAGCAGCCTCACTAGCGGGAGTGCGAATGAGCAGTTCTTC.

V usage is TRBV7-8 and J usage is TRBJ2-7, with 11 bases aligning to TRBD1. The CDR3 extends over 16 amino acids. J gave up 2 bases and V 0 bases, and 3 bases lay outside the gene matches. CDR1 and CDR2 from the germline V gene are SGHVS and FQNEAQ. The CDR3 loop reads CASSLAGTGGTYEQYF. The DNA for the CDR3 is TGTGCCAGCAGCTTAGCCGGGACAGGGGGAACCTACGAGCAGTACTTC.

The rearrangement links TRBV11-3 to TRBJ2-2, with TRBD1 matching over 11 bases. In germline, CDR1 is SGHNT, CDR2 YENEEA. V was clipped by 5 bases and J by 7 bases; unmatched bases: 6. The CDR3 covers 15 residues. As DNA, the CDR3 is TGTGCCAGCAGCCCGGGACAGGGGGTGGTCGGGGAGCTGTTTTTT. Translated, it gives CASSPGQGVVGELFF.